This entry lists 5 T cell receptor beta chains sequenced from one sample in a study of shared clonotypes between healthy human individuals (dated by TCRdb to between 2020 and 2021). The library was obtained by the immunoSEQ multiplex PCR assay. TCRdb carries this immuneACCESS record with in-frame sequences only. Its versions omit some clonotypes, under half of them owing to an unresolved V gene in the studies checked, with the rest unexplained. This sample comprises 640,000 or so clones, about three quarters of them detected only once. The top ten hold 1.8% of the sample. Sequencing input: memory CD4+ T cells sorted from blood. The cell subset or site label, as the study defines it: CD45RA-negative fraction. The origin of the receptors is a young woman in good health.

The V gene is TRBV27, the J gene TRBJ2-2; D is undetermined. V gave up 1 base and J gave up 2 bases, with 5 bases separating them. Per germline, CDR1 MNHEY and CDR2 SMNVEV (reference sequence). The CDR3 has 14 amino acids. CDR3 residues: CASSLWQNTGELFF. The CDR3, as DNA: TGTGCCAGCAGTTTATGGCAAAACACCGGGGAGCTGTTTTTT.

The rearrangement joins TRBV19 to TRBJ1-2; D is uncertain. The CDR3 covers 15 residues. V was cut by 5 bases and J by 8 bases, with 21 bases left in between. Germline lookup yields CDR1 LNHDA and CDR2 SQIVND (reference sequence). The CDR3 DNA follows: TGTGCCAGTAGTGCCTCCATTGTGGACGGGCGCGGCTACACCTTC. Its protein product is CASSASIVDGRGYTF.

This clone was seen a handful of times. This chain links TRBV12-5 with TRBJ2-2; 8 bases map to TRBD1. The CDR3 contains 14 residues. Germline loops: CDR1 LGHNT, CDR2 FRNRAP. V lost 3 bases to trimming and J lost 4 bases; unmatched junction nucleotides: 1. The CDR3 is CASGFTGGTGELFF. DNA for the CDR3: TGTGCTAGTGGTTTTACAGGGGGCACCGGGGAGCTGTTTTTT. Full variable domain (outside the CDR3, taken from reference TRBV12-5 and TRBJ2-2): DARVTQTPRHKVTEMGQEVTMRCQPILGHNTVFWYRQTMMQGLELLAYFRNRAPLDDSGMPKDRFSAEMPDATLATLKIQPSEPRDSAVYFCASGFTGGTGELFFGEGSRLTVL.

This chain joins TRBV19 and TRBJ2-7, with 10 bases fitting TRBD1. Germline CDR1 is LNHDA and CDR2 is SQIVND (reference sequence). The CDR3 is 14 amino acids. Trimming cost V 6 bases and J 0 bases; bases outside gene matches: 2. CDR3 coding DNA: TGTGCCAGTAGCGACAGGGGGCTCTCCTACGAGCAGTACTTC. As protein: CASSDRGLSYEQYF.

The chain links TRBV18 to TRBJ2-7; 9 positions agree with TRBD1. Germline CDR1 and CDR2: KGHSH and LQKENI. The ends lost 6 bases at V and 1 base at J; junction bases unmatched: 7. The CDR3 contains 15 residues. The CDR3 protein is CASSDRDRASYEQYF. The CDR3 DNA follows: TGTGCCAGCTCGGACCGGGACAGGGCATCCTACGAGCAGTACTTC.